Listed below are T cell receptor beta chains from one sample, sequenced in a study of CD8 T cells in ankylosing spondylitis. TCRdb reprocessed the 5' RACE reads with MiXCR, giving one entry per CDR3 protein. Here the sample spans under 250,000 distinct CDR3 sequences, roughly a third being singletons. The sequenced sample consisted of blood, either unsorted or a sorted T cell fraction (not recorded which). The receptor source for this set is a male donor with ankylosing spondylitis or in good health (not recorded which). CDR3s include the opening cysteine and the closing phenylalanine or tryptophan. Fields, in order: V gene, clone size, D gene, J gene, CDR3 protein, CDR3 DNA. D genes are given only for firm matches. Size values are once, few and many counts, or a class for expanded clones, and some rows have none.

v_gene: TRBV29-1
abundance: -
d_gene: TRBD1
j_gene: TRBJ1-1
CDR3aa: CSARPGQQNTEAFF
CDR3nt: TGCAGCGCCCGACCGGGACAGCAGAACACTGAAGCTTTCTTT

v_gene: TRBV6-1
abundance: few
d_gene: TRBD1
j_gene: TRBJ1-4
CDR3aa: CASRPGTVWEKLFF
CDR3nt: TGTGCCAGCAGGCCCGGGACAGTTTGGGAAAAACTGTTTTTT

v_gene: TRBV20-1
abundance: -
d_gene: TRBD1
j_gene: TRBJ2-2
CDR3aa: CSAEWTGNTGELFF
CDR3nt: TGCAGTGCTGAGTGGACAGGGAACACCGGGGAGCTGTTTTTT

v_gene: TRBV5-1
abundance: -
d_gene: -
j_gene: TRBJ1-3
CDR3aa: CASSLVGSLSGNTIYF
CDR3nt: TGCGCCAGCAGCTTGGTAGGCAGCCTCTCTGGAAACACCATATATTTT

v_gene: TRBV12-3/TRBV12-4
abundance: -
d_gene: -
j_gene: TRBJ2-1
CDR3aa: CASSLILRGGLYNEQFF
CDR3nt: TGTGCCAGCAGTTTAATCTTGAGGGGGGGGCTCTACAATGAGCAGTTCTTC

v_gene: TRBV20-1
abundance: -
d_gene: TRBD1
j_gene: TRBJ2-7
CDR3aa: CSARAGTGGFEQYF
CDR3nt: TGCAGTGCTAGGGCCGGGACAGGGGGCTTCGAGCAGTACTTC

v_gene: TRBV29-1
abundance: few
d_gene: -
j_gene: TRBJ2-3
CDR3aa: CSVQAPDTQYF
CDR3nt: TGCAGCGTTCAGGCCCCAGATACGCAGTATTTT

v_gene: TRBV20-1
abundance: few
d_gene: -
j_gene: TRBJ2-4
CDR3aa: CSARTPGPQDIQYF
CDR3nt: TGCAGTGCTAGGACCCCGGGACCCCAGGACATTCAGTACTTC

v_gene: TRBV20-1
abundance: many
d_gene: -
j_gene: TRBJ1-1
CDR3aa: CSARKEITNTEAFF
CDR3nt: TGCAGTGCTCGAAAGGAGATCACGAACACTGAAGCTTTCTTT

v_gene: TRBV5-5
abundance: -
d_gene: TRBD1
j_gene: TRBJ1-4
CDR3aa: CASSQDRTPTNEKLFF
CDR3nt: TGTGCCAGCAGCCAGGACAGGACCCCAACTAATGAAAAACTGTTTTTT

v_gene: TRBV5-6
abundance: -
d_gene: TRBD1
j_gene: TRBJ2-1
CDR3aa: CASSLVGTESNNEQFF
CDR3nt: TGTGCCAGCAGCTTGGTTGGGACAGAATCTAACAATGAGCAGTTCTTC

v_gene: TRBV5-1
abundance: few
d_gene: -
j_gene: TRBJ2-3
CDR3aa: CASSFILGPEADTQYF
CDR3nt: TGCGCCAGCAGCTTTATTTTAGGCCCGGAGGCAGATACGCAGTATTTT

v_gene: TRBV20-1
abundance: -
d_gene: TRBD2
j_gene: TRBJ2-1
CDR3aa: CSVQGFSGGSLSYNEQFF
CDR3nt: TGCAGTGTACAGGGGTTTAGCGGGGGCTCTCTCTCCTACAATGAGCAGTTCTTC

v_gene: TRBV12-3/TRBV12-4
abundance: -
d_gene: TRBD1
j_gene: TRBJ2-6
CDR3aa: CASSWGQDPLTF
CDR3nt: TGTGCCAGCAGCTGGGGACAGGACCCCCTGACTTTC

v_gene: TRBV5-5
abundance: -
d_gene: -
j_gene: TRBJ2-7
CDR3aa: CASSLLLYQQYF
CDR3nt: TGTGCCAGCAGCTTGTTGCTTTACCAGCAGTACTTC

v_gene: TRBV20-1
abundance: -
d_gene: -
j_gene: TRBJ2-5
CDR3aa: CSARDRETLGETQYF
CDR3nt: TGCAGTGCTAGAGATCGAGAAACATTGGGGGAGACCCAGTACTTC

v_gene: TRBV10-3
abundance: -
d_gene: -
j_gene: TRBJ2-1
CDR3aa: CAISESSLGGYNEQFF
CDR3nt: TGTGCCATCAGTGAGTCTAGCCTAGGGGGCTACAATGAGCAGTTCTTC

v_gene: TRBV7-7
abundance: -
d_gene: TRBD2
j_gene: TRBJ2-5
CDR3aa: CASSRLAGDGETQYF
CDR3nt: TGTGCCAGCAGCCGACTAGCGGGGGATGGAGAGACCCAGTACTTC

v_gene: TRBV20-1
abundance: once
d_gene: -
j_gene: TRBJ2-7
CDR3aa: CSARGARYEQYF
CDR3nt: TGCAGTGCTAGAGGGGCTAGGTACGAGCAGTACTTC

v_gene: TRBV3-1
abundance: -
d_gene: -
j_gene: TRBJ2-3
CDR3aa: CASSQQTYYTDTQYF
CDR3nt: TGTGCCAGCAGCCAACAGACATACTACACAGATACGCAGTATTTT

v_gene: TRBV20-1
abundance: -
d_gene: -
j_gene: TRBJ2-5
CDR3aa: CSATAPGRQETQYF
CDR3nt: TGCAGTGCTACCGCCCCGGGACGTCAAGAGACCCAGTACTTC

v_gene: TRBV11-2
abundance: -
d_gene: TRBD1
j_gene: TRBJ2-1
CDR3aa: CASSQPVLRDRTLNEQFF
CDR3nt: TGTGCCAGCAGCCAACCCGTACTCCGGGACAGGACTTTGAATGAGCAGTTCTTC

v_gene: TRBV6-1
abundance: -
d_gene: -
j_gene: TRBJ2-2
CDR3aa: CASSEGWGTTNTGELFF
CDR3nt: TGTGCCAGCAGTGAAGGATGGGGGACAACGAACACCGGGGAGCTGTTTTTT